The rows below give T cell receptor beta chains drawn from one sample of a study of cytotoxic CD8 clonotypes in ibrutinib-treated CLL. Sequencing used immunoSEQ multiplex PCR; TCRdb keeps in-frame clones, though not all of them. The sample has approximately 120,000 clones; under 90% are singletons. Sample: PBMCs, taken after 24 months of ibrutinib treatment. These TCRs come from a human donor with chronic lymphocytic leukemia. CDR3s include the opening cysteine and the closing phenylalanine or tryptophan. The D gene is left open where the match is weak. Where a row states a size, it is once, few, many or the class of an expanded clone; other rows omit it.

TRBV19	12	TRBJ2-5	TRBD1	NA	CASSIGQGTQYF	TGTGCCAGTAGTATAGGACAGGGTACCCAGTACTTC
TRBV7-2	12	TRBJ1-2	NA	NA	CASGIIQGSYTF	TGTGCCAGCGGAATTATACAGGGTTCCTACACCTTC
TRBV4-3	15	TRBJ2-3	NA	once	CASSQGGSSTDTQYF	TGCGCCAGCAGCCAAGGAGGCAGCTCCACAGATACGCAGTATTTT
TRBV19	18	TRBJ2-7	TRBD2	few	CASSTKPGLAGNSYEQYF	TGTGCCAGTAGTACCAAGCCGGGACTAGCGGGAAACTCCTACGAGCAGTACTTC
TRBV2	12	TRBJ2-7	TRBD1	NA	CASGDSTYEQYF	TGTGCCAGCGGGGACAGCACCTACGAGCAGTACTTC
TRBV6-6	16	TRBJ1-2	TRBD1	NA	CASSEMTGGPLYGYTF	TGTGCCAGCAGCGAAATGACAGGGGGCCCGCTTTATGGCTACACCTTC
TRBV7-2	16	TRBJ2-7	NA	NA	CASSLLRAGRSYEQYF	TGTGCCAGCAGCTTACTCCGTGCGGGGCGCTCCTACGAGCAGTACTTC
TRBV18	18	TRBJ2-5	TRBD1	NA	CASSPEDRGPNYQETQYF	TGTGCCAGCTCACCAGAGGACAGGGGGCCAAATTATCAAGAGACCCAGTACTTC
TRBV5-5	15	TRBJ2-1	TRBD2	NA	CASSREASGYNEQFF	TGTGCCAGCAGCCGGGAGGCTAGCGGCTACAATGAGCAGTTCTTC
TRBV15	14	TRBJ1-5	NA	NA	CATSRQGGNQPQHF	TGTGCCACCAGCAGACAGGGTGGCAATCAGCCCCAGCATTTT
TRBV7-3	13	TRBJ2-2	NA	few	CASSLVPTGELFF	TGTGCCAGCAGCCTAGTGCCCACCGGGGAGCTGTTTTTT
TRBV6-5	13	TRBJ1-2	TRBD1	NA	CASSRQGFDGYTF	TGTGCCAGCAGCCGACAGGGCTTCGATGGCTACACCTTC
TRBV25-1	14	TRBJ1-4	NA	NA	CASSVVGGNEKLFF	TGTGCCAGCAGCGTGGTAGGGGGAAATGAAAAACTGTTTTTT
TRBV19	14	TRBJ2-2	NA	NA	CASSIRRNTGELFF	TGTGCCAGTAGTATCCGTCGGAACACCGGGGAGCTGTTTTTT
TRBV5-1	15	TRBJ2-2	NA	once	CASSFGPKGTGELFF	TGCGCCAGCAGCTTCGGCCCGAAAGGGACCGGGGAGCTGTTTTTT
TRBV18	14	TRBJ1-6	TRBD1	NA	CASSPSGGNSPLHF	TGTGCCAGCTCACCCTCAGGGGGGAATTCACCCCTCCACTTT
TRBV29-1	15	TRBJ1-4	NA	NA	CSVARTVGGNEKLFF	TGCAGCGTTGCCAGGACGGTGGGGGGTAATGAAAAACTGTTTTTT
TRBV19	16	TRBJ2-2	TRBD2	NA	CASSIGLAGPTGELFF	TGTGCCAGTAGTATAGGACTAGCGGGACCTACCGGGGAGCTGTTTTTT
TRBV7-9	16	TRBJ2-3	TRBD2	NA	CASSLRGTSGFNTQYF	TGTGCCAGCAGCTTAAGGGGGACTAGCGGTTTTAATACGCAGTATTTT
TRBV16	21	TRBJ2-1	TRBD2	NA	CASSQSILAGGPLFSYNEQFF	TGTGCCAGCAGCCAATCGATCCTAGCGGGGGGGCCTTTATTCTCCTACAATGAGCAGTTCTTC
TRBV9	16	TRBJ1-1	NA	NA	CASSISGQYVNTEAFF	TGTGCCAGCAGCATCTCCGGGCAATACGTGAACACTGAAGCTTTCTTT
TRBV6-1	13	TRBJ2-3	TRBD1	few	CASRTGDVDTQYF	TGTGCCAGTAGGACAGGGGATGTAGATACGCAGTATTTT
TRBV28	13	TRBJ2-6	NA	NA	CATGDSGANVLTF	TGTGCCACCGGCGACTCTGGGGCCAACGTCCTGACTTTC
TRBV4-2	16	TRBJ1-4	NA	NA	CASSQLPAGEGEKLFF	TGTGCCAGCAGCCAACTGCCAGCAGGGGAGGGCGAAAAACTGTTTTTT
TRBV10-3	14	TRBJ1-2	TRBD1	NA	CAISDGQGSYGYTF	TGTGCCATCAGTGACGGACAGGGTAGCTATGGCTACACCTTC
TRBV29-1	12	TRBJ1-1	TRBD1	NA	CSGGQGWSEAFF	TGCAGCGGTGGACAGGGGTGGTCTGAAGCTTTCTTT
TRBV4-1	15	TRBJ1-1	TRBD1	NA	CASSQAGQGATEAFF	TGCGCCAGCAGCCAAGCGGGACAGGGTGCCACTGAAGCTTTCTTT
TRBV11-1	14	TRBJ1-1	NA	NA	CASSLRNRVAEAFF	TGTGCCAGCAGCTTACGGAATCGGGTAGCAGAAGCTTTCTTT
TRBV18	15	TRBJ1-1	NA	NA	CASSPLEGGNTEAFF	TGTGCCAGCTCACCCTTAGAGGGGGGGAACACTGAAGCTTTCTTT
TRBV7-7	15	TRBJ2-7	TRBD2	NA	CASSPGTSGGYEQYF	TGTGCCAGCAGCCCGGGGACTAGCGGGGGCTACGAGCAGTACTTC
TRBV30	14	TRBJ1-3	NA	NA	CAWSVQLSGNTIYF	TGTGCCTGGAGTGTACAGCTCTCTGGAAACACCATATATTTT
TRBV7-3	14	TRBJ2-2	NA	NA	CASSLNRATGELFF	TGTGCCAGCAGCCTTAACAGGGCCACCGGGGAGCTGTTTTTT
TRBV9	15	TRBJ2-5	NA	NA	CASSPSLRVWETQYF	TGTGCCAGCAGCCCCAGCCTGAGGGTTTGGGAGACCCAGTACTTC
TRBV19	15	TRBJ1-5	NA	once	CASSIVEGGNQPQHF	TGTGCCAGTAGTATAGTGGAGGGTGGCAATCAGCCCCAGCATTTT
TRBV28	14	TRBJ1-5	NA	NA	CASKDGPSEQPQHF	TGTGCCAGCAAAGACGGCCCTTCGGAACAGCCCCAGCATTTT
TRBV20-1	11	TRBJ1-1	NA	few	CSARRTPEAFF	TGCAGTGCAAGAAGGACGCCTGAAGCTTTCTTT
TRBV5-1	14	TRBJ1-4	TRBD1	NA	CASSFQGANEKLFF	TGCGCCAGCAGCTTCCAGGGGGCTAATGAAAAACTGTTTTTT
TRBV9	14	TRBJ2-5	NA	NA	CASGATGEQETQYF	TGTGCCAGCGGGGCGACGGGGGAACAAGAGACCCAGTACTTC
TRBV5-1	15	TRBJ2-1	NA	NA	CASSLAGEQMREQFF	TGCGCCAGCAGCTTGGCGGGGGAACAGATGAGAGAGCAGTTCTTC
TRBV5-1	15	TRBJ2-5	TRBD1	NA	CASSLGQGAYETQYF	TGCGCCAGCAGCTTGGGACAGGGGGCATACGAGACCCAGTACTTC
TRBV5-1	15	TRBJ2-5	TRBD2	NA	CASSLFRGREETQYF	TGCGCCAGCAGTCTGTTTCGGGGGAGGGAAGAGACCCAGTACTTC
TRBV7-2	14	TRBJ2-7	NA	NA	CASTSGPGAYEQYF	TGTGCCAGCACCTCCGGGCCGGGAGCCTACGAGCAGTACTTC
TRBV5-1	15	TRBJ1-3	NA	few	CASRKGLLEGNTIYF	TGCGCCAGCAGAAAGGGCCTGCTAGAAGGAAACACCATATATTTT
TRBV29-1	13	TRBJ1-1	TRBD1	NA	CSAWEDRTTEAFF	TGCAGCGCTTGGGAGGACAGGACCACTGAAGCTTTCTTT
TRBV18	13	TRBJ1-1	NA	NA	CASSPRGDTEAFF	TGTGCCAGCTCACCCAGGGGTGATACTGAAGCTTTCTTT
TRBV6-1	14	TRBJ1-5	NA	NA	CASSFSPSNQPQHF	TGTGCCAGCAGTTTCAGCCCTAGCAATCAGCCCCAGCATTTT
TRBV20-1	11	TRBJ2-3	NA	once	CSARKADTQYF	TGCAGTGCCCGGAAGGCAGATACGCAGTATTTT
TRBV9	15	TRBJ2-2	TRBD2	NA	CASSETSGGHGELFF	TGTGCCAGCAGCGAGACTAGCGGGGGGCACGGGGAGCTGTTTTTT
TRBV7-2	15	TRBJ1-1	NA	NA	CASSLEGPRGVEAFF	TGTGCCAGCAGCTTAGAAGGACCCCGGGGGGTTGAAGCTTTCTTT
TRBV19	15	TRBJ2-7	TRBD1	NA	CATHRGTGTSYEQYF	TGTGCCACCCACCGGGGGACAGGTACCTCCTACGAGCAGTACTTC
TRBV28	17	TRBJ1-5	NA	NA	CASSSRTTRLSNQPQHF	TGTGCCAGCAGTTCCCGGACCACCCGCCTTAGCAATCAGCCCCAGCATTTT
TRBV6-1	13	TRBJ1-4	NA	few	CASRQSRNEKLFF	TGTGCCAGCAGACAGAGTCGAAATGAAAAACTGTTTTTT
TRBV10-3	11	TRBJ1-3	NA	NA	CAISAGDTIYF	TGTGCCATCAGCGCAGGTGACACCATATATTTT
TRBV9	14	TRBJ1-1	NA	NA	CASSVDSLNTEAFF	TGTGCCAGCAGCGTAGACTCATTGAACACTGAAGCTTTCTTT
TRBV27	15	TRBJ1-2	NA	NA	CASSATREFNYGYTF	TGTGCCAGCAGCGCTACAAGGGAGTTTAACTATGGCTACACCTTC
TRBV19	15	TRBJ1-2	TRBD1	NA	CASTITGGTNYGYTF	TGTGCCAGTACCATAACAGGGGGGACTAACTATGGCTACACCTTC
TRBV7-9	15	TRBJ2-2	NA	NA	CASSLEAGVTGELFF	TGTGCCAGCAGCTTAGAGGCAGGGGTCACCGGGGAGCTGTTTTTT
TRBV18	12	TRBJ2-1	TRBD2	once	CASSPRGGEQFF	TGTGCCAGCTCACCCCGGGGGGGGGAGCAGTTCTTC